The clone carrying this T cell receptor beta chain was seen a few times. The record originates from a study of blood T cell repertoires in COVID-19. Study overall: T cells, B-cell-depleted T cells, or PBMCs provided the cDNA or gDNA that served as material.

The CDR3 sequence is 16 residues long. Germline V gives CDR1 SGHDT, CDR2 YYEEEE. The V gene end was trimmed by 2 bases and the J gene end by 8 bases; junction bases not matched to a gene: 10. In the original workflow: Amplifying reference gene primers gave estimates of nucleated cell counts. Data came from immunoSEQ multiplex PCR; TCRdb stores just in-frame clones and leaves some out. That table is the source of V, J and clone size, and D and trimming were worked out from the DNA. The data hold under 65,000 clones, with approximately 90% observed a single time. The gene calls are TRBV5-6 and TRBJ2-1, with TRBD1 matching 10 bases. The source material was peripheral blood. The origin of this receptor is a man aged 50-60 years with acute or convalescent COVID-19. The CDR3 DNA sequence: TGTGCCAGCAGCTTTTTCCGACAGGGGGCTAAATATGAGCAGTTCTTC. This gives the protein CASSFFRQGAKYEQFF. The full variable domain, rest sourced from reference TRBV5-6 and TRBJ2-1, is DAGVTQSPTHLIKTRGQQVTLRCSPKSGHDTVSWYQQALGQGPQFIFQYYEEEERQRGNFPDRFSGHQFPNYSSELNVNALLLGDSALYLCASSFFRQGAKYEQFFGPGTRLTVL.